Listed below are T cell receptor beta chains from one sample, sequenced in a study of T cell repertoires in cytomegalovirus infection. TCRdb re-called the reads through MiXCR, storing one row per CDR3 protein. The repertoire has 45,000 to 55,000 distinct CDR3 sequences, roughly 22% of them found once; the top ten carry about 90%. These receptors are not linked to any known antigen. This specimen was CD8+ T cells from cultured PBMCs, taken from culture after CMV antigen stimulation. These receptor sequences come from a human donor in good health (CMV status not recorded). Some clones in this sample may be carry-over from other donors' samples. Both conserved end residues are trimmed from each CDR3.

v_gene	j_gene	CDR3aa
TRBV28	TRBJ1-1	ASSPPGVAEAF
TRBV6-8	TRBJ2-6	ASSIVSSGANVLT
TRBV12-3/TRBV12-4	TRBJ2-1	ASKRLAGVEQF
TRBV5-4	TRBJ2-7	ASSPDDPYEQY
TRBV6-2/TRBV6-3	TRBJ2-1	ASSYSLRDRLSNEQF
TRBV12-3/TRBV12-4	TRBJ1-1	ASSLEQGPNTEAF
TRBV19	TRBJ2-7	ASSTGGGEQY
TRBV7-9	TRBJ2-5	ASSLSGLAGQETQY
TRBV14	TRBJ2-2	ASSPQGGLVSGELF
TRBV11-1	TRBJ1-1	ASSLLGGTEAF
TRBV5-6	TRBJ2-3	ASSTPRASGGAWDTQY
TRBV12-3/TRBV12-4	TRBJ2-2	ASSLNRVTGELF
TRBV4-3	TRBJ2-7	ASSQGKGGNWNEQY
TRBV20-1	TRBJ2-7	SARGTSGDSYEQY